Here is one TCR beta chain with its context. Antigen: not known. Naive CD8 cells lacked CD45RO and underwent positive selection for CCR7, leaving out terminally differentiated effector memory CD45RA+ cells. Assay: immunoSEQ multiplex PCR; the TCRdb copy retains only in-frame clones and omits some. The table includes 630,000 or so clones, 95% to 98% detected once. CDR1 WSHSY and CDR2 SAAADI come from the germline V gene. V was pared by 4 bases and J by 4 bases, with 3 bases of the junction left unmatched. This CDR3 has 15 amino acids. The entry originates in a study of shared clonotypes between healthy human individuals. In the study overall: Donors had three CD4 naive, three CD4 memory, two CD8 naive and one CD8 memory plate apiece.

Findings of the study overall: It was anticipated that sequencing depth would influence how many clonotypes donors shared. Lower generation probabilities were found for non-shared clonotypes than for those shared by all four donors. Roughly 4.7% was the fraction of naive CD4 clonotypes found shared across a few donors.

The V gene is TRBV10-2, the J gene TRBJ2-1; 11 nucleotides line up with TRBD2. The TCR comes from a young man in good health. The sample consisted of naive CD8+ T cells sorted from blood. CDR3 amino acids: CASSVGLAVYNEQFF. In nucleotides, the CDR3 is TGCGCCAGCAGTGTGGGACTAGCGGTGTACAATGAGCAGTTCTTC.